The 13 T cell receptor beta chains reported below all come from one sample, sequenced in a study of shared clonotypes between healthy human individuals. Libraries were prepared by immunoSEQ multiplex PCR; TCRdb keeps only in-frame clonotypes and omits some of them. The sample yields some 550,000 clones, about 97% seen once. The sequencing sample was made of naive CD4+ T cells sorted from blood. Subset defined: CD45RA+ positively selected. The source is a woman aged 30 to 39 in good health.

This sequence joins TRBV11-2 and TRBJ2-1, with D unresolved. The V end lost 1 base, the J end lost 3 bases, and 10 bases lay between the germline ends. CDR3 length equals 15 residues. Looked up from germline, CDR1 is SGHAT and CDR2 is FQNNGV. The CDR3 loop reads CASSLVGSNYNEQFF. CDR3 nucleotides: TGTGCCAGCAGCTTAGTGGGATCCAACTACAATGAGCAGTTCTTC.

A note on this clone: Other DNA sequences of this sample code for an identical CDR3. The V gene is TRBV28, the J gene TRBJ2-7, with D possibly TRBD2 on 5 matching bases. The CDR3 runs 13 residues. V was clipped by 3 bases and J by 3 bases, with 9 bases between them. Germline V gene lookup returns CDR1 MDHEN and CDR2 SYDVKM. The CDR3 loop reads CASSFPTSYEQYF. The CDR3 region has the DNA TGTGCCAGCAGTTTCCCCACTAGCTACGAGCAGTACTTC.

This chain links TRBV28 with TRBJ1-5; tentative D call: TRBD1 (6 bases). The CDR3 spans 16 residues. V lost 2 bases to trimming and J lost 6 bases, with 17 bases between them. Germline CDR1 reads MDHEN; CDR2 reads SYDVKM. CDR3 sequence: CASSLGDRRLGQPQHF. CDR3 nucleotides: TGTGCCAGCAGTTTAGGTGACAGGCGACTGGGTCAGCCCCAGCATTTT.

The chain recombines TRBV11-2 with TRBJ2-2; 8 bases line up with TRBD1. The J segment lost 3 bases and the V segment lost 2 bases, leaving 5 bases of the junction unmatched. The CDR3 covers 16 residues. Germline CDR1 is SGHAT and CDR2 is FQNNGV. The CDR3 sequence: CASSLFAGGDTGELFF. The CDR3 bases are TGTGCCAGCAGCTTATTTGCAGGGGGCGACACCGGGGAGCTGTTTTTT.

J is TRBJ1-2 and V is TRBV14; weak D call: TRBD1 (5 bases). Germline V gene sequence: CDR1 SGHDN, CDR2 FVKESK. CDR3 size: 15 residues. Trimming removed 5 bases at V and 3 bases at J, with 16 bases between. The CDR3 protein is CASSIMRDAHYGYTF. CDR3 coding DNA: TGTGCCAGCAGCATAATGCGGGACGCCCACTATGGCTACACCTTC.

V usage is TRBV19 and J usage is TRBJ2-2, with 10 nucleotides matching TRBD2. The CDR3 extends over 19 amino acids. With 7 bases clipped from V and 1 base from J, the junction kept 15 bases outside the gene matches. Germline-derived CDR1 and CDR2 are LNHDA and SQIVND (reference sequence). The CDR3 nucleotides are TGTGCCAGTACCTTAACCTTCTCCCGGACTAGCGGGAACACCGGGGAGCTGTTTTTT. Protein sequence: CASTLTFSRTSGNTGELFF.

Only a few counts were recorded for this clone. In DNA, the CDR3 is TGCGCCAGCAGCCAACCGGGACAGGGAAACACCATATATTTT. Its translation is CASSQPGQGNTIYF. The chain employs TRBV4-1 and TRBJ1-3; 7 bases fit TRBD1. Trimming removed 2 bases from V and 4 bases from J; junction bases left unmatched: 2. Per the germline V gene, CDR1 is MGHRA and CDR2 is YSYEKL. The CDR3 runs to 14 residues.

This clone was seen once. The chain recombines TRBV28 with TRBJ2-3, with 9 nucleotides matching TRBD2. Per the germline V gene, CDR1 is MDHEN and CDR2 is SYDVKM. The CDR3 has 18 amino acids. With 6 bases clipped from V and 4 bases from J, the junction kept 17 bases outside the gene matches. The CDR3 bases are TGTGCCAGCAGCACACCCTCAATAGCGGGAGAAAGGGCAGATACGCAGTATTTT. Translating gives CASSTPSIAGERADTQYF.

The J gene is TRBJ2-7, the V gene TRBV14, with D perhaps matching TRBD1 (6 bases). The CDR3 has 15 residues. Germline assignment: CDR1 SGHDN and CDR2 FVKESK. V lost 5 bases, J lost 0 bases, and 14 bases lay in between. CDR3 amino acids: CASSKGQPYSYEQYF. In nucleotides, the CDR3 is TGTGCCAGCAGCAAGGGACAACCATACTCCTACGAGCAGTACTTC.

V and J are TRBV5-6 and TRBJ1-4, with D hard to call. V lost 1 base to trimming and J lost 5 bases, with 3 bases between them. CDR3 size: 12 residues. Germline V gene lookup returns CDR1 SGHDT and CDR2 YYEEEE. CDR3 amino acids: CASSLKNEKLFF. In nucleotides, the CDR3 is TGTGCCAGCAGCTTGAAAAATGAAAAACTGTTTTTT.

The V gene is TRBV18, the J gene TRBJ2-1; D possibly uses TRBD1 or TRBD2 (5 bases each). The CDR3 is 15 amino acids. The germline V gene has CDR1 KGHSH and CDR2 LQKENI. V was cut by 6 bases and J by 3 bases, with 15 bases left in between. The CDR3 is CASSPEVGVYNEQFF. In nucleotides, the CDR3 is TGTGCCAGCTCCCCAGAGGTGGGGGTCTACAATGAGCAGTTCTTC.

The chain couples TRBV5-1 to TRBJ2-7; D might be TRBD1 or TRBD2, each matching 6 bases. The CDR3 contains 13 residues. Germline loops: CDR1 SGHRS, CDR2 YFSETQ. V lost 4 bases and J 2 bases, leaving 10 bases between the germline ends. CDR3 coding DNA: TGCGCCAGCAGCCCCGGGGGCCCCTACGAGCAGTACTTC. Translating gives CASSPGGPYEQYF.

This clone was detected once. The V gene is TRBV5-1, the J gene TRBJ2-2; 9 nucleotides agree with TRBD1. The CDR3 is 17 amino acids. Germline V lookup: CDR1 SGHRS, CDR2 YFSETQ. After removal of 0 bases from V and 1 base from J, the junction contained 4 bases not matched to a gene. The CDR3 DNA reads as TGCGCCAGCAGCTTGGGGACAGGGGCGAAGAACACCGGGGAGCTGTTTTTT. This translates into CASSLGTGAKNTGELFF.